This T cell receptor (beta chain) was obtained from a study of CD8+CD57+ T cells in acquired aplastic anemia. Study summary: Sorted CD4+ and CD8+ cells gave an average of about 3 ug of DNA.

By flow cytometry, patients selected for sequencing had shown an expansion of CD8+CD57+ cells. The use of genomic DNA as template underpinned the TCR beta VDJ and CDR3 profiling. TCRdb reprocessed the reads with MiXCR, giving one entry per CDR3 protein. The repertoire consists of fewer than 300,000 distinct CDR3 sequences, with approximately 82% occurring once and the leading ten covering 40% to 55%. This CDR3 has 16 residues. CDR1 is LNHDA, CDR2 SQIVND, per germline (reference sequence). With regard to this clonotype: Germline and junction disagree at one end, which may indicate a read error.

The sample consisted of sorted CD4+, CD8+, or CD8+CD57+ T cells (not recorded which) from PBMCs. The sequence derives from a human donor with aplastic anemia. The J gene is TRBJ2-3, the V gene TRBV19; 10 nucleotides agree with TRBD1. CDR3 sequence: CASSPGTGDTTNEKLF. The CDR3 DNA reads as TGTGCCAGTAGCCCCGGGACAGGGGATACAACTAATGAAAAACTTTTT.